This TCR beta chain was identified during a study of response to subunit inactivated influenza vaccine. Germline CDR1 reads MDHEN; CDR2 reads SYDVKM. This CDR3 region has 13 residues. The V gene lost 2 bases and the J gene lost 8 bases, with 10 bases spanning the gap. One entry per CDR3 protein, called by TCRdb with MiXCR from the RT-PCR reads. This repertoire shows about 300,000 distinct CDR3 sequences, 21% found once; its top ten account for 10% to 13%. The chain joins TRBV28 to TRBJ2-4; D unclear. Sequencing used PBMCs from blood, obtained about 19 months after vaccination. The clonotype was recovered from a man aged 50 to 69 who received an inactivated influenza vaccine. The CDR3 reads CASSLRAGDIQYF. The DNA for the CDR3 is TGTGCCAGCAGTTTAAGGGCAGGAGACATTCAGTACTTC. The full variable domain, completed using reference TRBV28 and TRBJ2-4, is DVKVTQSSRYLVKRTGEKVFLECVQDMDHENMFWYRQDPGLGLRLIYFSYDVKMKEKGDIPEGYSVSREKKERFSLILESASTNQTSMYLCASSLRAGDIQYFGAGTRLSVL.